This TCR beta chain was sequenced for a study of early T cells in non-severe SARS-CoV-2 infection (dated by TCRdb to the early 2020s). A note on the overall study: Bulk RNA from unsorted whole blood was used for TCR sequencing, so alpha and beta chains could not be paired. Study-wide findings and limitations: VDJdb matching was skewed toward anti-spike CD8 responses and likely underestimated virus-specific expansions, missing private and CD4 specificities.

This clonotype occurred a few times. Its antigen specificity is not known. No base quality information exists; no much larger clone differs at one position. The method behind the library was 5' RACE. Sequencing used a NextSeq 500. In the TCR library protocol, unique molecular identifiers were attached to individual cDNA molecules to correct for PCR bias and sequencing error. Sequencing covered both TCR alpha and beta chains, and within each sample the abundances of alpha and beta sequences were tightly co-correlated. The paper's processing steps were these. V gene, J gene and CDR3 annotation of TCR sequences was performed with Decombinator V4. Expanded TCRs were defined as changing significantly between any two time points under a Poisson model with p below 0.0001. Abundances of TCRs were expressed as counts per million after normalisation to the total number of TCRs sequenced in each sample. MAIT TCRs were defined by TRAV1-2 paired with TRAJ12, TRAJ20 or TRAJ33, and iNKT TCRs by TRAV10 paired with TRAJ18. VDJdb, accessed 1 November 2021, was searched for CMV, EBV and SARS-CoV-2 annotated TCRs, excluding TCRs annotated for multiple antigens. In-frame beta chains were kept once TCRdb had trimmed the public reads at Q25 with fastp and called clones with MiXCR. CDR3 protein sequences are deduplicated, and each keeps its most common genes and DNA. The V and J calls and clone size come from TCRdb's table, not from the authors' own analysis. The sample table holds some 70,000 distinct CDR3 sequences, of which 9% to 15% were seen once. The ten biggest clones cover about 3.9% of the sample.

The study was a case-control design nested within a healthcare worker cohort in London, UK, with weekly nasopharyngeal swab PCR tests and blood sampling. Healthcare workers were recruited between 23 and 31 March 2020, during the week of the UK lockdown, and were followed weekly for up to about 15 weeks. CDR1 and CDR2, per the germline V gene (reference sequence), are LNHDA and SQIVND. The CDR3, from cysteine to phenylalanine, totals 14 residues. Only the CDR3 part of the read is kept: 42 bases, read in frame from the first base. For this chain, trimming is 8 bases at the V end and 10 bases at the J end, and the number of junction bases without a gene match is 14.

Sequencing used whole blood. This receptor was identified in an adult who was a healthcare worker with PCR-confirmed SARS-CoV-2 infection or an uninfected control (not recorded which). The chain uses TRBV19 and TRBJ1-5, and 7 bases in between align with TRBD1. In nucleotide form, the sequence is TGTGCCAGTCAGGGGGACCCCGGTGTTGGCCCCCAGCATTTT. Its product reads: CASQGDPGVGPQHF.